This T cell receptor (beta chain) was recorded in a study of blood T cell repertoires in COVID-19. The overall study: Samples came from the United States, Italy and Spain, spanning acute and convalescent COVID-19. Sources were T cells, B-cell-depleted T cells, or PBMCs; the material itself was cDNA or gDNA.

Only in-frame clones appear in the TCRdb table, and some are missing; sequencing was by immunoSEQ multiplex PCR. The sample contains roughly 250,000 clones, around 81% of which appear only once. The source material was peripheral blood. The sequence was collected from a woman aged 55-70 years with active or convalescent COVID-19.

The CDR3 protein is CASSMGQASTDTQYF. Written as DNA, the CDR3 is TGTGCCAGTAGTATGGGACAGGCTAGCACAGATACGCAGTATTTT. The V and J genes are TRBV19 and TRBJ2-3, with 8 bases aligning to TRBD1. The CDR3 has 15 amino acids. CDR1 is LNHDA and CDR2 is SQIVND in the germline V gene (reference sequence). The trim removed 3 bases at V and 0 bases at J, leaving 2 bases unmatched.